The source of this T cell receptor (beta chain) is a study of blood T cell repertoires in COVID-19 (dated by TCRdb to 2019 to 2021). With respect to the entire study: Collaborator samples came from the United States, Italy and Spain and covered acute and convalescent phases of COVID-19. The material from the prospective study consisted of cDNA or gDNA derived from T cells, B-cell-depleted T cells, or PBMCs. The dataset comprised deeply sampled blood TCRbeta repertoires from subjects exposed to, actively infected with, or recovered from COVID-19. The repertoires were released in a freely available public database meant as a resource for research on the immune response to SARS-CoV-2. Samples came from the ongoing ImmuneRACE study (first 160 participants) plus 1,254 subjects from 6 global collaborators. Nearly every sample came with metadata listing a de-identified subject ID, COVID-19 status, age in years and sex. Where HLA class I and class II types were available, the types were taken from metadata supplied by the sample provider, not from assay-based typing. Paper-wide results and their limitations: How much clinical and demographic metadata was included differed by source and by participant, and the metadata was provided uncurated.

In the germline V gene (reference sequence), CDR1 corresponds to SSHAT and CDR2 to FNYEAQ. The CDR3, cysteine through phenylalanine, is 15 amino acids long. Just the 45-base CDR3 DNA is kept, in frame starting at base 1. V loses 4 bases at its end and J loses 1 base; junction bases beyond the gene matches: 3. Points on this clone: The specificity of this receptor is unknown. Within one base of it there is no much larger clone, and no base qualities were kept.

TCRbeta CDR3 regions were amplified from genomic DNA using the immunoSEQ Assay, a bias-controlled multiplex PCR. The paper's processing steps were these. Within the assay, amplification of reference gene primers was used to estimate how many nucleated cells each sample contained. To quantify the absolute abundance of each unique TCRbeta CDR3 rearrangement, sequence reads were collapsed and filtered. Productive Simpson clonality was computed per sample as the square root of Simpson's diversity index over productive rearrangements. TCRdb holds this immuneACCESS table with in-frame rearrangements only. Some clones are missing; in checked studies, unresolved V genes explain under half, and the rest has no known cause. D and trimming come from the DNA, and the V and J calls and clone size come from that table. Within this sample are 50,000 to 65,000 clones, with just over 85% of them counted one time only. The leading ten clones occupy under 4% of the sample.

The collaborating institutions used their own protocols to collect whole blood in K2EDTA tubes. For TCRbeta analysis, collaborator samples were shipped as frozen whole blood, as isolated PBMCs, or as DNA extracted from either sample type. The TCR originated in a man in his fifties or sixties with active COVID-19. The chain couples TRBV7-7 to TRBJ2-7, with 11 middle bases fitting TRBD2. The sample was peripheral blood. The nucleotides are TGTGCCAGCAGCTCGGGACTAGCGGAGTCCTACGAGCAGTACTTC. This sequence encodes CASSSGLAESYEQYF.